The source of this T cell receptor beta chain is a study of blood T cell repertoires in COVID-19 (dated by TCRdb to about 2020). Context from the whole study: The collaborator samples originated in the United States, Italy and Spain and spanned the acute and convalescent phases of COVID-19. The material from the prospective study consisted of cDNA or gDNA derived from T cells, B-cell-depleted T cells, or PBMCs. Subjects who had been exposed to COVID-19, were actively infected with it, or had recovered from it provided the deeply sampled blood TCRbeta repertoires that made up the dataset. The repertoires were released in a freely available public database meant as a resource for research on the immune response to SARS-CoV-2. The samples were drawn from two sources: the first 160 participants of the ongoing ImmuneRACE study, and 1,200 or so subjects contributed by 6 global collaborators. The sample metadata nearly always contained a de-identified subject ID, COVID-19 status, age in years and sex. HLA class I and class II types, where available, came from metadata supplied by the sample provider rather than from assay-based typing. Broad study findings and their caveats: Clinical and demographic metadata were provided uncurated, with the amount varying by source and participant.

The sample holds one count of this clone. Its antigen specificity is not known. Base quality data are lacking; no much larger clone is found one base away. CDR1 SGDLS and CDR2 YYNGEE are derived from the germline V gene. The CDR3 covers 16 residues, taking in both the cysteine and the phenylalanine. Only CDR3 DNA is held: 48 bases, read in frame from base 1. Trimming leaves V shorter by 4 bases and J shorter by 10 bases, with the junction holding 15 bases beyond the gene matches. Whole blood was collected in K2EDTA tubes by collaborating institutions according to the institutions' own protocols. For TCRbeta analysis, collaborators shipped samples as frozen whole blood, isolated PBMCs, or DNA extracted from either of those sample types. The immunoSEQ Assay, a bias-controlled multiplex PCR, was used to amplify TCRbeta CDR3 regions from genomic DNA. In the authors' own workflow: The number of nucleated cells in each sample was estimated by amplification of reference gene primers within the assay. To quantify the absolute abundance of each unique TCRbeta CDR3 rearrangement, sequence reads were collapsed and filtered. For each sample, productive Simpson clonality was calculated by taking the square root of Simpson's diversity index across productive rearrangements. TCRdb obtained this table from immuneACCESS and retained in-frame rearrangements with V and J assigned. These tables miss some clones; where compared with another copy, unresolved V genes account for less than half of the shortfall, and the remainder is unexplained. That table is the source of V, J and clone size, and D and trimming were worked out from the DNA. Counted in this sample were about 45,000 clones; approximately 85% of them appeared once. The ten largest clones represent around 29% of the sample.

Sequencing input: peripheral blood. The receptor was derived from a woman older than 75 with acute or convalescent COVID-19. The rearranged chain carries TRBV9 and TRBJ2-1; 9 central nucleotides agree with TRBD2. The sequenced DNA: TGTGCCAGCAGCCCCCGGGGTAGCGGGAGTTCGGGAGAGCAGTTCTTC. Translated, this is CASSPRGSGSSGEQFF. The full variable domain, with segments outside the CDR3 supplied by the reference TRBV9 and TRBJ2-1 proteins, appears as DSGVTQTPKHLITATGQRVTLRCSPRSGDLSVYWYQQSLDQGLQFLIQYYNGEERAKGNILERFSAQQFPDLHSELNLSSLELGDSALYFCASSPRGSGSSGEQFFGPGTRLTVL.